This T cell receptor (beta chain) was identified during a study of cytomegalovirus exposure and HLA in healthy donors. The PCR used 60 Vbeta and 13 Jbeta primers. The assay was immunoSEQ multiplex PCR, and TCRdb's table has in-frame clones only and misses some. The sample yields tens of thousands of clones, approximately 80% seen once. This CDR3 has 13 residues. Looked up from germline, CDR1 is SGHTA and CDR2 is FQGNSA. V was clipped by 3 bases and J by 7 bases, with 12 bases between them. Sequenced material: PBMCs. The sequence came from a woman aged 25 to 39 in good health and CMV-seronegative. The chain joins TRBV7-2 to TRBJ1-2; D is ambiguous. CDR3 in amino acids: CASSFLPEGGYTF. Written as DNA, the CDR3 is TGTGCCAGCAGCTTCTTACCCGAGGGTGGCTACACCTTC.